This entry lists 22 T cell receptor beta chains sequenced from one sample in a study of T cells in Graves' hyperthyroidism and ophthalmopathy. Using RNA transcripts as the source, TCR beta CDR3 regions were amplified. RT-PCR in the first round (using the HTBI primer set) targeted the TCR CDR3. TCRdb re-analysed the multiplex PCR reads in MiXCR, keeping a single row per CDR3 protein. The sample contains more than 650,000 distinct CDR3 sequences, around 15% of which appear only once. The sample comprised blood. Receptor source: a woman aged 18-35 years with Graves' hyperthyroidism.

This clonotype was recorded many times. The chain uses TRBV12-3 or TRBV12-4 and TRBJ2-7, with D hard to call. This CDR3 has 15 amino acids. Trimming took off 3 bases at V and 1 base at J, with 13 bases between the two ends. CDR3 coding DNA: TGTGCCAGCAGTTTGACCGGTCTCCCTTCCTACGAGCAGTACTTC. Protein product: CASSLTGLPSYEQYF.

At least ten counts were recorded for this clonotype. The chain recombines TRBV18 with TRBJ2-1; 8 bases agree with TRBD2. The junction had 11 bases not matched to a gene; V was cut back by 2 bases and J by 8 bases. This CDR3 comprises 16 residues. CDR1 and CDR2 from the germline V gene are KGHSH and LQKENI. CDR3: CASSPIPGRAGYEQFF. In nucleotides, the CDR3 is TGTGCCAGCTCACCAATTCCCGGGAGGGCCGGTTATGAGCAGTTCTTC.

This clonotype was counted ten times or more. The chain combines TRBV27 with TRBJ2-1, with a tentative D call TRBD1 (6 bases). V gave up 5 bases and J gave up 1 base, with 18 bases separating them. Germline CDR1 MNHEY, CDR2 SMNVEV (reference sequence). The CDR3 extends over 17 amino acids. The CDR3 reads CASSLLGQLNSYNEQFF. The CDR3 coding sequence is TGTGCCAGCAGTCTTCTGGGACAACTAAATTCCTACAATGAGCAGTTCTTC.

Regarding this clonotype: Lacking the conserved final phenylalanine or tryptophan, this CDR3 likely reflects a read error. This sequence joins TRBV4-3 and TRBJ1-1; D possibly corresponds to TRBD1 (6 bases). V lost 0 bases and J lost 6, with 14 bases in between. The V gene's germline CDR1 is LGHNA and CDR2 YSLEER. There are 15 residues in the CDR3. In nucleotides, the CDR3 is TGCGCCAGCAGCCAAGAGACAGGTGGGGTCTCTGAAGCTTTCTTA. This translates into CASSQETGGVSEAFL.

CDR3 DNA: TGTGCCAGTAGTAAGGCCAGCTCCTACAATGAGCAGTTCTTC. Translating it yields CASSKASSYNEQFF. V is TRBV19 and J is TRBJ2-1; D not certain. The germline CDR1 and CDR2 sequences are LNHDA and SQIVND (reference sequence). Trimming removed 4 bases at V and 0 bases at J, with 7 bases between. This CDR3 has 14 amino acids.

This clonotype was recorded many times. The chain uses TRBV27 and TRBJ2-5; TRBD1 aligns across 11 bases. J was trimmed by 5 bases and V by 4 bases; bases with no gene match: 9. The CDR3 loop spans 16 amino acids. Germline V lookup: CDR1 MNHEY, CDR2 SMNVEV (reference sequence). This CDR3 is CASSSLRTGGEETQYF. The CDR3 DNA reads TGTGCCAGCAGTTCCCTTCGGACAGGGGGCGAGGAGACCCAGTACTTC.

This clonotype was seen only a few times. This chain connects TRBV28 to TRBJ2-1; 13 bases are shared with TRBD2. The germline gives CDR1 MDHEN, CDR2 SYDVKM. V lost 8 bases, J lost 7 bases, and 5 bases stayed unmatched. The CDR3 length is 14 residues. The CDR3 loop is CASGLAGAKNEQFF. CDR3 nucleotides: TGTGCCAGCGGACTAGCGGGAGCGAAGAATGAGCAGTTCTTC.

CDR3 in DNA: TGTGCCAGCAGTTCTGGGGGCTGGACAGTTCACAATGAGCAGTTCTTC. Translating it yields CASSSGGWTVHNEQFF. The chain joins TRBV6-1 to TRBJ2-1, with D perhaps TRBD1 (6 bases). The CDR3 is 16 amino acids. Trimming removed 5 bases at V and 5 bases at J, with 19 bases between. Germline CDR1 reads MNHNS; CDR2 reads SASEGT.

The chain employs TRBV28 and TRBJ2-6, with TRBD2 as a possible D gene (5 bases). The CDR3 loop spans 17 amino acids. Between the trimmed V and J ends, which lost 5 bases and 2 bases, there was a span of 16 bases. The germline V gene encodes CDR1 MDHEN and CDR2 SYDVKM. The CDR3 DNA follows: TGTGCCAGCAGTCTAGAGCGGCGGGCGGCTGGGGCCAACGTCCTGACTTTC. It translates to CASSLERRAAGANVLTF.

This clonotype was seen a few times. CDR3 protein: CASSWTTTSSNTGELFF. The CDR3 DNA reads as TGTGCCAGCAGCTGGACTACTACAAGTTCGAACACCGGGGAGCTGTTTTTT. The rearrangement links TRBV5-6 to TRBJ2-2; maybe TRBD2 (6 bases). Germline-derived CDR1 and CDR2 are SGHDT and YYEEEE. This CDR3 spans 17 amino acids. Trimming shortened V by 3 bases and J by 0 bases, and 15 bases separated the two germline ends.

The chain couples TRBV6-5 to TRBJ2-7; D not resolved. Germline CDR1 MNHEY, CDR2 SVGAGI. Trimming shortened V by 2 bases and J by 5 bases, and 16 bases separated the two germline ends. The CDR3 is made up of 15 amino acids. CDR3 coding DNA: TGTGCCAGCAGTTACAGCCCACACAGTGACCACGAGCAGTACTTC. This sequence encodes CASSYSPHSDHEQYF.

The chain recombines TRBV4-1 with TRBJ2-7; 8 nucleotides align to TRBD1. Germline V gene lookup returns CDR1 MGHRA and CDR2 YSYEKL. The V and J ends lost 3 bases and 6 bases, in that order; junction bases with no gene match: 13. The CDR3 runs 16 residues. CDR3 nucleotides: TGCGCCAGCAGCCACTTTGTTGGACAGGGCAGCTTCGAGCAGTACTTC. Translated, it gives CASSHFVGQGSFEQYF.

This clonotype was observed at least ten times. CDR3 protein: CASSLGMSGHTYEQYF. Here the CDR3 DNA reads TGTGCCAGCAGTTTGGGGATGAGCGGCCATACCTACGAGCAGTACTTC. The gene calls are TRBV28 and TRBJ2-7, with a weak D call TRBD2 (5 bases). Germline V gives CDR1 MDHEN, CDR2 SYDVKM. Between the trimmed V and J ends, which lost 3 bases and 2 bases, there was a span of 17 bases. The CDR3 loop spans 16 amino acids. The whole variable domain, filled in from reference TRBV28 and TRBJ2-7, reads DVKVTQSSRYLVKRTGEKVFLECVQDMDHENMFWYRQDPGLGLRLIYFSYDVKMKEKGDIPEGYSVSREKKERFSLILESASTNQTSMYLCASSLGMSGHTYEQYFGPGTRLTVT.

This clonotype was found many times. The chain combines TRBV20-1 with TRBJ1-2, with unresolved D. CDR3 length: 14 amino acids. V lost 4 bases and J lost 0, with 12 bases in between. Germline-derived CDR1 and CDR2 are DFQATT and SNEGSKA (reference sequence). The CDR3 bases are TGCAGTGCTATTACGTTAAGTACTAACTATGGCTACACCTTC. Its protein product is CSAITLSTNYGYTF.

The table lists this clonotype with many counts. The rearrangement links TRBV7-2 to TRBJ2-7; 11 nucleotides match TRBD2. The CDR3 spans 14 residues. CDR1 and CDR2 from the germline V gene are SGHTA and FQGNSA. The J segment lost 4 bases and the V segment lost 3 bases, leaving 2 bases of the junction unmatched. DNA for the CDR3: TGTGCCAGCAGCTTCTGGACTAGCGGGTACGAGCAGTACTTC. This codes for CASSFWTSGYEQYF.

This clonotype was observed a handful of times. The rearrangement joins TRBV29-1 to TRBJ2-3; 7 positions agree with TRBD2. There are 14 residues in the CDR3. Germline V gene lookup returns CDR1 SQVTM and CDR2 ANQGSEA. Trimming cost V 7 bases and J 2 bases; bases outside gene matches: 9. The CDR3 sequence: CSAETSLYTDTQYF. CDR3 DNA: TGCAGCGCTGAGACTAGCCTTTACACAGATACGCAGTATTTT.

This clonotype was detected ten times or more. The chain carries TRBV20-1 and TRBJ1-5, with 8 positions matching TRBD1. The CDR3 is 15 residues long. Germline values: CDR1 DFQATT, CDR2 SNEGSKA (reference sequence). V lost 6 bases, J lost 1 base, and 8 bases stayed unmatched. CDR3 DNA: TGCAGTGCCATTGGACAGGGAAGAAGCAATCAGCCCCAGCATTTT. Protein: CSAIGQGRSNQPQHF.

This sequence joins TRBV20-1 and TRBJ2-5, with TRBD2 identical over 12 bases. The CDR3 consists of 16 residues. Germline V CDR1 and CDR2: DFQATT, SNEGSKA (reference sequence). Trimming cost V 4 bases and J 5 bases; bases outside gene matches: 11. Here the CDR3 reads CSAILAGGPAGETQYF. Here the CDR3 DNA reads TGCAGTGCTATCCTAGCGGGAGGGCCGGCGGGCGAGACCCAGTACTTC.

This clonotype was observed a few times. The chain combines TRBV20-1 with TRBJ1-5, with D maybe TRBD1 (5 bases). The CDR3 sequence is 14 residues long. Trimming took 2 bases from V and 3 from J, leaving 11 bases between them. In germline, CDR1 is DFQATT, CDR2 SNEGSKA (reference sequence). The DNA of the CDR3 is TGCAGTGCTAGAAGGAGAGGGGTCAATCAGCCCCAGCATTTT. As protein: CSARRRGVNQPQHF.

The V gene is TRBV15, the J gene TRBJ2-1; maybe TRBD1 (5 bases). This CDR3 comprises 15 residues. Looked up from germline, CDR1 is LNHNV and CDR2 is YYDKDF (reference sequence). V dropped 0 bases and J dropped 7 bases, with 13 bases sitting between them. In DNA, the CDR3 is TGTGCCACCAGCAGAGATCTCGGCAGGGCTAATGAGCAGTTCTTC. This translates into CATSRDLGRANEQFF.

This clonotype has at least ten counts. The CDR3: CASSSGLAGEETQYF. The CDR3 DNA reads TGTGCCAGCAGCTCCGGACTAGCGGGGGAAGAGACCCAGTACTTC. The chain couples TRBV7-9 to TRBJ2-5; the match to TRBD2 covers 13 bases. The V segment lost 4 bases and the J segment 3 bases; nucleotides outside the gene matches: 2. CDR3 length: 15 amino acids. Germline V lookup: CDR1 SEHNR, CDR2 FQNEAQ (reference sequence).

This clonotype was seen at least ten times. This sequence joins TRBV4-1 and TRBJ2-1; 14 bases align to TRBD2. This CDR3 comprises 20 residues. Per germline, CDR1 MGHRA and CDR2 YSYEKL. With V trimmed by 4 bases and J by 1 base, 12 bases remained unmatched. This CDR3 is CASSRVPGTSGSRSYNEQFF. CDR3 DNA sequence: TGCGCCAGCAGCCGAGTCCCCGGGACTAGCGGGAGTCGGTCCTACAATGAGCAGTTCTTC.